The clone carrying this T cell receptor (beta chain) was counted only a few times. The CDR3 totals 15 residues. The germline CDR1 and CDR2 sequences are MNHNY and SVGAGI (reference sequence). The V and J ends lost 6 bases and 3 bases respectively, with 14 bases between them. These data are taken from a study of T cells in Graves' hyperthyroidism and ophthalmopathy. Researchers took RNA transcripts and amplified the TCR beta CDR3 regions from them. In the first-round RT-PCR of the TCR CDR3, the HTBI primer set was used. TCRdb re-called the multiplex PCR reads through MiXCR, storing one row per CDR3 protein. The data show around 660,000 distinct CDR3 sequences, just under 45% seen once.

The rearrangement joins TRBV6-6 to TRBJ1-4; D might be TRBD1 (5 bases). Sequencing was performed on peripheral blood or thyroid tissue (not recorded which). The receptor was isolated from an adult man with Graves' disease, either hyperthyroidism or ophthalmopathy (not recorded which). CDR3 DNA sequence: TGTGCCAGCAGGAACCAGGGTGCGGCTAATGAAAAACTGTTTTTT. Amino acid sequence: CASRNQGAANEKLFF.